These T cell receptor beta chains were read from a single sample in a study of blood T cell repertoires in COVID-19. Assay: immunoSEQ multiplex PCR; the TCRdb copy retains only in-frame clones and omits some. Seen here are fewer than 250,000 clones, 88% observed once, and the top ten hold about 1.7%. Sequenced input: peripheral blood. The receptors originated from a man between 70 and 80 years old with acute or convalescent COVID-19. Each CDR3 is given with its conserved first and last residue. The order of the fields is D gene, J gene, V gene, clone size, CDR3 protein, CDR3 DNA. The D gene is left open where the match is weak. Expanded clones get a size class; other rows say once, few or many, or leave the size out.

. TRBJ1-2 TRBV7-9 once CASSFDSLYGYTF TGTGCCAGCAGCTTCGACAGCTTATATGGCTACACCTTC
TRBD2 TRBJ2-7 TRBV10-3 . CAISPGLAGGFYEQYF TGTGCCATCAGTCCCGGACTAGCGGGAGGGTTCTACGAGCAGTACTTC
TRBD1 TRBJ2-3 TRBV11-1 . CASQTGTGRTDTQYF TGTGCCAGCCAAACCGGGACAGGGCGTACCGATACGCAGTATTTT
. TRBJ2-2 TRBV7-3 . CASSYRSSGELFF TGTGCCAGCAGCTACAGGTCTTCCGGGGAGCTGTTTTTT
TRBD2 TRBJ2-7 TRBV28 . CASSRAGTSSEQYF TGTGCCAGCTCCAGAGCAGGGACTAGCTCCGAGCAGTACTTC
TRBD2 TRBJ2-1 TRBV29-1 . CSVTSGRAALDHEQFF TGCAGCGTTACTAGCGGGAGGGCCGCGCTTGACCATGAGCAGTTCTTC
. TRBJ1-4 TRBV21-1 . CASSKVPGGNEKLFF TGTGCCAGCAGCAAAGTTCCGGGAGGTAATGAAAAACTGTTTTTT
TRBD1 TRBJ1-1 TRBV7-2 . CASSSGQVMNTEAFF TGTGCCAGCAGTTCGGGACAGGTTATGAACACTGAAGCTTTCTTT
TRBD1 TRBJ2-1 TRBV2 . CASSSPYRGQEQFF TGTGCCAGCAGCTCTCCTTACAGGGGGCAAGAGCAGTTCTTC
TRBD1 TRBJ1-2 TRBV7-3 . CASSFQPGQGRSHGYTF TGTGCCAGCAGCTTTCAACCGGGACAGGGGAGAAGTCATGGCTACACCTTC
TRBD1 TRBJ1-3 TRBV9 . CASSPTQGEISGNTIYF TGTGCCAGCAGCCCCACTCAGGGGGAGATCTCTGGAAACACCATATATTTT
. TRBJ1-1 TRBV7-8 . CASSREGLLLAEAFF TGTGCCAGCAGCAGAGAGGGACTACTTTTGGCTGAAGCTTTCTTT
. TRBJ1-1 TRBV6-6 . CASSYSTGSENTEAFF TGTGCCAGCAGTTACTCCACAGGGAGCGAGAACACTGAAGCTTTCTTT
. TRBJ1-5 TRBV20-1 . CSGATTLTQHF TGCAGCGGAGCAACAACATTGACCCAGCATTTT
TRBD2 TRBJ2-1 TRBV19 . CASSMLREDYNEQFF TGTGCCAGTAGTATGTTGCGGGAGGACTACAATGAGCAGTTCTTC
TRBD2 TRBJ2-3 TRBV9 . CASSLGGGSTDTQYF TGTGCCAGCAGCCTCGGGGGAGGGAGCACAGATACGCAGTATTTT
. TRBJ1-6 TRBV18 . CASSIQDNSPLHF TGTGCCAGCTCTATCCAGGATAATTCACCCCTCCACTTT
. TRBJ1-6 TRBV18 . CASSPKDRNSPLHF TGTGCCAGCTCACCCAAGGACAGAAATTCACCCCTCCACTTT